These T cell receptor beta chains were read from a single sample in a study of regulatory T cells in long-lasting Graves disease. TCRdb fed the multiplex PCR reads into MiXCR, producing one record per CDR3 protein. In the table there are 550,000 to 650,000 distinct CDR3 sequences, 16% of which are singletons. This sample also appeared in a second study, on T cells in Graves' hyperthyroidism and ophthalmopathy.

This material consisted of peripheral blood mononuclear cells (PBMCs), taken at new diagnosis, from a patient treated with antithyroid drugs. These receptors were obtained from a young man with Graves disease. CDR3s include the opening cysteine and the closing phenylalanine or tryptophan. D genes are given only for firm matches. Not all rows give a size; the values are once, few, many and, for expanded clones, a class.

size,V,J,D,CDR3,DNA
many,TRBV6-2/TRBV6-3,TRBJ1-1,-,CASSSGLRNTEAFF,TGTGCCAGCAGTTCAGGACTGAGGAACACTGAAGCTTTCTTT
-,TRBV5-1,TRBJ1-2,TRBD1,CASSPGQGTGGGYTF,TGCGCCAGCAGCCCGGGACAGGGAACGGGAGGAGGCTACACCTTC
many,TRBV27,TRBJ2-7,-,CASSVGAVSYEQYF,TGTGCCAGCAGTGTCGGTGCGGTCTCCTACGAGCAGTACTTC
many,TRBV28,TRBJ1-1,-,CASRWGGQGTEAFF,TGTGCCAGCAGGTGGGGGGGGCAAGGGACTGAAGCTTTCTTT
few,TRBV30,TRBJ1-2,-,CAWSVIAGLGYTF,TGTGCCTGGAGTGTAATTGCAGGGCTCGGCTACACCTTC
many,TRBV30,TRBJ2-2,TRBD2,CAWMGTSGSPTGELFF,TGTGCCTGGATGGGGACTAGCGGGAGTCCCACCGGGGAGCTGTTTTTT
many,TRBV12-3/TRBV12-4,TRBJ2-3,-,CASSPLLGPTSITDTQYF,TGTGCCAGCAGCCCCCTCTTGGGACCCACCTCAATCACAGATACGCAGTATTTT
many,TRBV12-5,TRBJ2-3,TRBD2,CASAPGLAGRTDTQYF,TGTGCTAGTGCCCCGGGACTAGCGGGGCGCACAGATACGCAGTATTTT
many,TRBV7-3,TRBJ2-2,-,CASSLLRNTGELFF,TGTGCCAGCAGCTTATTGCGGAACACCGGGGAGCTGTTTTTT
-,TRBV20-1,TRBJ2-3,-,CSARDIQGLTDTQYF,TGCAGTGCTAGAGATATCCAGGGGTTAACAGATACGCAGTATTTT
-,TRBV7-9,TRBJ1-2,-,CASNRATINYGYTF,TGTGCCAGCAACAGGGCGACGATTAACTATGGCTACACCTTC
-,TRBV3-1,TRBJ1-1,TRBD1,CASSPDRVMNTEAFF,TGTGCCAGCAGCCCCGACAGGGTTATGAACACTGAAGCTTTCTTT
few,TRBV5-1,TRBJ2-3,TRBD1,CASSWTGTATDTQYF,TGCGCCAGCAGCTGGACCGGGACAGCCACAGATACGCAGTATTTT
-,TRBV7-8,TRBJ2-5,-,CASSPNPGSSIPQETQYF,TGCGCCAGCAGCCCCAACCCCGGTAGTTCGATACCCCAAGAGACCCAGTACTTC
-,TRBV7-9,TRBJ2-2,-,CASSLVPSTGELFF,TGTGCCAGCAGCTTAGTTCCCTCCACCGGGGAGCTGTTTTTT
many,TRBV28,TRBJ2-7,TRBD1,CASSLRDRPYEQYF,TGTGCCAGCAGTTTACGGGACAGGCCGTACGAGCAGTACTTC
few,TRBV18,TRBJ2-3,-,CASSRQGGGTDTQYF,TGTGCCAGCTCCCGACAGGGAGGTGGCACAGATACGCAGTATTTT
many,TRBV6-2/TRBV6-3,TRBJ1-5,-,CASSSIQGWKQPQHF,TGTGCCAGCAGTTCAATACAGGGATGGAAGCAGCCCCAGCATTTT
few,TRBV10-3,TRBJ2-1,-,CAISEAENEQFF,TGTGCCATCAGTGAGGCGGAGAATGAGCAGTTCTTC
-,TRBV12-3/TRBV12-4,TRBJ2-2,TRBD2,CASRERELNGELFF,TGTGCCAGCAGGGAGCGGGAGCTAAACGGGGAGCTGTTTTTT
-,TRBV19,TRBJ1-6,TRBD1,CASSTRDRAYNSPLHF,TGTGCCAGTAGTACACGCGACAGGGCCTATAATTCACCCCTCCACTTT
many,TRBV27,TRBJ2-7,-,CASRIGQSTSYEQYF,TGTGCCAGCAGGATCGGACAGAGTACCTCCTACGAGCAGTACTTC
-,TRBV27,TRBJ1-4,-,CASSFRGLNEKLFF,TGTGCCAGCAGTTTCCGGGGGCTCAATGAAAAACTGTTTTTT